The clone carrying this T cell receptor (beta chain) appeared once. TCRdb's copy holds only in-frame clones and misses some; the assay was immunoSEQ multiplex PCR. The sample yields 250,000 or so clones, 85% to 90% seen once. The data were taken from a study of blood T cell repertoires in COVID-19. Source material: peripheral blood. This receptor was taken from a man between 60 and 75 years old with acute or convalescent COVID-19.

CDR3: CATSPSTGTGGNYGYTF. CDR3 in DNA: TGCGCCACCTCCCCCTCGACGGGGACAGGGGGCAACTATGGCTACACCTTC. V usage is TRBV4-1 and J usage is TRBJ1-2, with 12 bases lining up with TRBD1. Germline values: CDR1 MGHRA, CDR2 YSYEKL. V shed 10 bases and J 2 bases; nucleotides not matched to a gene: 14. The CDR3 consists of 17 residues.